Listed below are T cell receptor beta chains from one sample, sequenced in a study of early T cells in non-severe SARS-CoV-2 infection. One entry per CDR3 protein, called by TCRdb with MiXCR from the 5' RACE reads. The sample lists roughly 70,000 distinct CDR3 sequences; around 13% were seen once. Sequenced input: whole blood. The receptors come from an adult who was a healthcare worker with PCR-confirmed SARS-CoV-2 infection or an uninfected control (not recorded which). CDR3s include the opening cysteine and the closing phenylalanine or tryptophan. A D gene is named only where the DNA matches it firmly. Some rows mark clone size as missing; the rest say once, few, many or name a class of expanded clone.

cdr3_nt cdr3_aa v_call clone_size j_call d_call
TGTGCCAGCAGCCAGACCGTCGGTGGCATAGTATTGACAGATACGCAGTATTTT CASSQTVGGIVLTDTQYF TRBV7-9 few TRBJ2-3 NA
TGTGCCAGCAGTTCCGGGGTTGACTCACCCCTCCACTTT CASSSGVDSPLHF TRBV6-1 many TRBJ1-6 NA
TGTGCCAGCAGCCCAGCCGGGACAGCCTACGAGCAGTACTTC CASSPAGTAYEQYF TRBV7-9 NA TRBJ2-7 TRBD1
TGTGCCAGCAGAGCAGAGGCTGGAGAGCAGTTCTTC CASRAEAGEQFF TRBV6-2/TRBV6-3 few TRBJ2-1 NA
TGCAGCTATACGCCCAGCAGGTTGTTCAATGAGCAGTTCTTC CSYTPSRLFNEQFF TRBV29-1 many TRBJ2-1 NA
TGTGCCAGCAGCTCCGGGACTCAAAGGGGCTACACCTTC CASSSGTQRGYTF TRBV5-4 NA TRBJ1-2 NA
TGTGCCAGCAGTTACTCTTGGTACGAGCAGTACTTC CASSYSWYEQYF TRBV6-2/TRBV6-3 NA TRBJ2-7 NA
TGTGCCAGCAGCCCAAAGGACCTCCCCCGGACTGAAGCTTTCTTT CASSPKDLPRTEAFF TRBV7-8 few TRBJ1-1 NA
TGCGCCAGCAGCTTGGAAGCGGGTGTGCAGTACTTC CASSLEAGVQYF TRBV5-1 NA TRBJ2-7 NA
TGTGCCAGCAGCACACGGACTGGGTTTGAGCAGTTCTTC CASSTRTGFEQFF TRBV11-2 many TRBJ2-1 NA
TGTGCCAGCAGTCTTGGACTAGCGGGGCCGTACCAAGAGACCCAGTACTTC CASSLGLAGPYQETQYF TRBV12-3/TRBV12-4 NA TRBJ2-5 TRBD2
TGTGCCAGCAGTACCTTCAGGGAGTCTGAAGCTTTCTTT CASSTFRESEAFF TRBV27 many TRBJ1-1 NA
TGTGCCAGCAGCTTGGTGGGGGATAGCAATCAGCCCCAGCATTTT CASSLVGDSNQPQHF TRBV5-5 many TRBJ1-5 NA
TGTGCCAGCAGCAAGACCGGGACTAGCACTGTTGGGACCCAGTACTTC CASSKTGTSTVGTQYF TRBV6-2/TRBV6-3 few TRBJ2-5 TRBD2
TGTGCCAGCAGCCAAGAGATTAGCGGTCGCGCCGAGCAGTACTTC CASSQEISGRAEQYF TRBV3-1 NA TRBJ2-7 NA
TGTGCCAGCAGTTTATTGGACGGGGGGGCCACTAATGAAAAACTGTTTTTT CASSLLDGGATNEKLFF TRBV27 many TRBJ1-4 NA
TGTGCCAGCACTAGCGGGCCGGCCTACGAGCAGTACTTC CASTSGPAYEQYF TRBV6-1 few TRBJ2-7 TRBD2
TGTGCCAGCAGCGAGGGAAGGTCCAAAGATGGCTACACCTTC CASSEGRSKDGYTF TRBV9 NA TRBJ1-2 NA
TGCGCCAGCAGCCAAGATAGGGTAACCGGGGAGCTGTTTTTT CASSQDRVTGELFF TRBV4-1 NA TRBJ2-2 NA
TGTGCCAGCAGCTTAAAAGCGGGGAGAACAGATACGCAGTATTTT CASSLKAGRTDTQYF TRBV7-3 NA TRBJ2-3 TRBD2
TGCGCCAGCAGCTTGGTGGCGGCAGATACGCAGTATTTT CASSLVAADTQYF TRBV5-1 many TRBJ2-3 NA
TGCGCCAGCAGCATGAACACTGAAGCTTTCTTT CASSMNTEAFF TRBV10-1 NA TRBJ1-1 NA
TGTGCCAGCAGCTTGGTTGGGGGATCCGGGGAGCTGTTTTTT CASSLVGGSGELFF TRBV5-5 few TRBJ2-2 NA
TGTGCCAGCAGCCTGGGACGTACCGATGAGCAGTTCTTC CASSLGRTDEQFF TRBV7-7 NA TRBJ2-1 NA
TGTGCCATCAGTGAATCCCCGGGGAGTGCAGATACGCAGTATTTT CAISESPGSADTQYF TRBV10-3 NA TRBJ2-3 NA
TGTGCCAGCAGCCAAGACCCAGACAGGGTTAGAGATCAGCCCCAGCATTTT CASSQDPDRVRDQPQHF TRBV3-2 NA TRBJ1-5 NA
TGTGCCAGCAGCACCCTAGTGGGCCGAAGCACAGATACGCAGTATTTT CASSTLVGRSTDTQYF TRBV6-5 NA TRBJ2-3 NA
TGTGCCAGCAGGGAGTCGGGGGCCCTCTCCTACAATGAGCAGTTCTTC CASRESGALSYNEQFF TRBV6-1 NA TRBJ2-1 NA